The rows below give T cell receptor beta chains drawn from one sample of a study of coeliac disease. Some clones are missing from TCRdb's copy, which holds only in-frame ones; the method was immunoSEQ multiplex PCR. The table lists thousands of clones, 65% to 70% of them singletons. The sequencing sample was made of lamina propria lymphocytes from the gut. These receptors originate from a woman between 18 and 29 years old with active celiac disease. Each CDR3 is given with its conserved first and last residue. A D gene is named only where the DNA matches it firmly. Clone size appears in some rows only: once, few, many, or a class for an expanded clone.

v_call: TRBV2
j_call: TRBJ1-5
clone_size: NA
d_call: NA
cdr3_nt: TGTGCCAGCAGTGTTGAGGTGACGGCCTATCAGCCCCAGCATTTT
cdr3_aa: CASSVEVTAYQPQHF

v_call: TRBV9
j_call: TRBJ1-1
clone_size: few
d_call: NA
cdr3_nt: TGTGCCAGCAGCGCGACAGGAACGGGGTTCCACACTGAAGCTTTCTTT
cdr3_aa: CASSATGTGFHTEAFF

v_call: TRBV7-9
j_call: TRBJ2-7
clone_size: NA
d_call: TRBD2
cdr3_nt: TGTGCCAGCAGCTCCCGACTAGCGGGGGGGCCCGGGACCTACGAGCAGTACTTC
cdr3_aa: CASSSRLAGGPGTYEQYF

v_call: TRBV15
j_call: TRBJ1-2
clone_size: NA
d_call: NA
cdr3_nt: TGTGCCACCAGCAGAGAGGTGACAAGTATCTACACCTTC
cdr3_aa: CATSREVTSIYTF

v_call: TRBV5-6
j_call: TRBJ2-3
clone_size: NA
d_call: TRBD2
cdr3_nt: TGTGCCAGCAGCTACTCCCCGACTAGCCGGGACACAGATACGCAGTATTTT
cdr3_aa: CASSYSPTSRDTDTQYF

v_call: TRBV19
j_call: TRBJ2-1
clone_size: NA
d_call: TRBD2
cdr3_nt: TGTGCCAGTAGTCGTAGCGGGGGTTCCTACAATGAGCAGTTCTTC
cdr3_aa: CASSRSGGSYNEQFF

v_call: TRBV12-2
j_call: TRBJ1-1
clone_size: NA
d_call: NA
cdr3_nt: TGTGCAAGTCGCTTAAAGTGGGGGGACAGGGGTCCCTCTGACACTGAAGCTTTCTTT
cdr3_aa: CASRLKWGDRGPSDTEAFF

v_call: TRBV5-1
j_call: TRBJ2-5
clone_size: NA
d_call: NA
cdr3_nt: TGCGCCAGCAGCCCCTCCGGGGAGACCCAGTACTTC
cdr3_aa: CASSPSGETQYF

v_call: TRBV5-1
j_call: TRBJ1-1
clone_size: NA
d_call: NA
cdr3_nt: TGCGCCAGCAGCTTGGAGCCCATGAACACTGAAGCTTTCTTT
cdr3_aa: CASSLEPMNTEAFF

v_call: TRBV6-5
j_call: TRBJ1-1
clone_size: NA
d_call: NA
cdr3_nt: TGTGCCAGCAGTTACGGGGCGGGGGCCGGAGCTTTCTTT
cdr3_aa: CASSYGAGAGAFF

v_call: TRBV18
j_call: TRBJ2-7
clone_size: NA
d_call: NA
cdr3_nt: TGTGCCAGCTCACCGCCTAGCTCTGAAGAGCAGTACTTC
cdr3_aa: CASSPPSSEEQYF

v_call: TRBV18
j_call: TRBJ2-5
clone_size: few
d_call: NA
cdr3_nt: TGTGCCAGCTCACCACCCCGGGGGACCCAGTACTTC
cdr3_aa: CASSPPRGTQYF

v_call: TRBV7-2
j_call: TRBJ2-7
clone_size: NA
d_call: TRBD2
cdr3_nt: TGTGCCAGCAGCTTAAGACTAGCGGGAGGTGGCGAGCAGTACTTC
cdr3_aa: CASSLRLAGGGEQYF

v_call: TRBV7-2
j_call: TRBJ2-7
clone_size: NA
d_call: TRBD2
cdr3_nt: TGTGCCAGCAGCTTAGGGACTAGTCGTCGGGAGCAGTACTTC
cdr3_aa: CASSLGTSRREQYF

v_call: TRBV6-1
j_call: TRBJ1-5
clone_size: NA
d_call: NA
cdr3_nt: TGTGCCAGCAGTGAAGGGGCAGGGGTCAATAGCAATCAGCCCCAGCATTTT
cdr3_aa: CASSEGAGVNSNQPQHF

v_call: TRBV7-3
j_call: TRBJ2-3
clone_size: NA
d_call: NA
cdr3_nt: TGTGCCAGCAGCATCAGGAGCGGAGATACGCAGTATTTT
cdr3_aa: CASSIRSGDTQYF

v_call: TRBV15
j_call: TRBJ1-1
clone_size: few
d_call: TRBD1
cdr3_nt: TGTGCCACCAGCAGAGATTGGGGGGCAGGGGGAACTGAAGCTTTCTTT
cdr3_aa: CATSRDWGAGGTEAFF

v_call: TRBV2
j_call: TRBJ2-2
clone_size: NA
d_call: NA
cdr3_nt: TGTGCCAGCACGTCGGGCGGGGAGCTGTTTTTT
cdr3_aa: CASTSGGELFF

v_call: TRBV28
j_call: TRBJ2-7
clone_size: NA
d_call: TRBD2
cdr3_nt: TGTGCCAGCAGTTTCCCGGGAGGGTCCTACGAGCAGTACTTC
cdr3_aa: CASSFPGGSYEQYF

v_call: TRBV5-4
j_call: TRBJ2-4
clone_size: NA
d_call: NA
cdr3_nt: TGTGCCAGCAGCTTGGTGGGCTCACCAAACATTCAGTACTTC
cdr3_aa: CASSLVGSPNIQYF

v_call: TRBV5-6
j_call: TRBJ2-1
clone_size: few
d_call: TRBD2
cdr3_nt: TGTGCCAGCAGCCTTCCCGAGACTAGCACCGAGCAGTTCTTC
cdr3_aa: CASSLPETSTEQFF

v_call: TRBV5-4
j_call: TRBJ2-1
clone_size: NA
d_call: NA
cdr3_nt: TGTGCCAGCAGCTTGGTAGGGGCCAATGAGCAGTTCTTC
cdr3_aa: CASSLVGANEQFF

v_call: TRBV11-2
j_call: TRBJ2-1
clone_size: NA
d_call: TRBD2
cdr3_nt: TGTGCCACCCGGAGAAGCGGGGGGGCCTACAATGAGCAGTTCTTC
cdr3_aa: CATRRSGGAYNEQFF

v_call: TRBV9
j_call: TRBJ2-7
clone_size: few
d_call: NA
cdr3_nt: TGTGCCAGCAGCGTAGAAGGCTCGGGACACCAGTACTTC
cdr3_aa: CASSVEGSGHQYF

v_call: TRBV29-1
j_call: TRBJ1-5
clone_size: NA
d_call: NA
cdr3_nt: TGCAGCGTTGGGTCAGGGAGGAATCAGCCCCAGCATTTT
cdr3_aa: CSVGSGRNQPQHF

v_call: TRBV7-9
j_call: TRBJ1-5
clone_size: few
d_call: NA
cdr3_nt: TGTGCCAGCAGCTTAGGGGTCGGAGCCCAGCATTTT
cdr3_aa: CASSLGVGAQHF

v_call: TRBV27
j_call: TRBJ1-1
clone_size: large
d_call: NA
cdr3_nt: TGTGCCAGCAGTTTATCCGTTCCCGGGTTCGGGACTGAAGCTTTCTTT
cdr3_aa: CASSLSVPGFGTEAFF

v_call: TRBV5-6
j_call: TRBJ2-2
clone_size: NA
d_call: NA
cdr3_nt: TGTGCCAGCAGCTTGCAGGGGATAAACACCGGGGAGCTGTTTTTT
cdr3_aa: CASSLQGINTGELFF